This T cell receptor (beta chain) was sequenced for a study of T cell responses to AZD1222 COVID-19 vaccine. Study findings and constraints: Regions left unmutated in variants are reportedly the target of nearly half of spike-specific TCRs. Vaccine-associated CD4 TCRs ranged over spike, dominating at 160-218 and 743-854. A mostly white British donor set with more females was recruited, and clonal diversity was possibly underestimated.

Comment on this clone: The target antigen is unknown.

Trimming removed 0 bases from V and 6 bases from J, with 12 bases in between. Germline CDR1 and CDR2: KGHSH and LQKENI. CDR3 size: 14 residues. Sequenced by immunoSEQ multiplex PCR; TCRdb stores in-frame clones only, minus some. The sample carries over 100,000 clones, about 89% recorded once. The input for sequencing was peripheral blood, taken 28 days after the second dose of the MenACWY control vaccine. The clonotype comes from an adult who received the MenACWY meningococcal vaccine as a control. This chain uses TRBV18 with TRBJ2-7; D may correspond to TRBD1 or TRBD2 (5 bases each). The CDR3: CASSPPGPTTEQYF. The CDR3 nucleotides are TGTGCCAGCTCACCACCGGGACCCACCACCGAGCAGTACTTC.